These 20 T cell receptor beta chains came from one sample sequenced in a study of blood T cells in healthy people across ages. The authors ran a second PCR of 7 to 11 cycles using a sample-barcoded 5' primer and a J-beta primer mix. TCRdb fed the 5' RACE reads into MiXCR, producing one record per CDR3 protein. Among under 1,000,000 distinct CDR3 sequences listed, under 40% were seen once. Specimen: blood. The source of these receptors is a man younger than 30 in good health.

This clonotype was observed many times. V is TRBV4-1 and J is TRBJ2-3; D unresolved. Germline CDR1 is MGHRA and CDR2 is YSYEKL. This CDR3 spans 15 amino acids. The ends were cut back, 1 base at V and 0 bases at J, with 8 bases in the middle. The CDR3 protein is CASSQGASSTDTQYF. CDR3 DNA: TGCGCCAGCAGCCAAGGGGCCAGCAGCACAGATACGCAGTATTTT.

This clonotype has at least ten counts. The CDR3 region has the DNA TGCAGCGTTCTACAGACCGCTAGCACAGATACGCAGTATTTT. It codes for CSVLQTASTDTQYF. J is TRBJ2-3 and V is TRBV29-1; unclear D gene. The CDR3 covers 14 residues. Germline lookup yields CDR1 SQVTM and CDR2 ANQGSEA. V was pared by 5 bases and J by 0 bases, with 12 bases between.

The J gene is TRBJ2-3, the V gene TRBV12-3 or TRBV12-4; D may correspond to TRBD1 or TRBD2 (6 bases each). V lost 8 bases and J 11 bases, leaving 14 bases between the germline ends. This CDR3 is 11 amino acids long. CDR3 in amino acids: CASSKGGVQYF. CDR3 DNA: TGTGCCAGCTCAAAGGGGGGTGTGCAGTATTTT.

J is TRBJ2-5 and V is TRBV15; TRBD2 aligns across 9 bases. CDR1 and CDR2 (germline): LNHNV, YYDKDF (reference sequence). V was pared by 3 bases and J by 7 bases, with 9 bases of the junction left unmatched. This CDR3 contains 15 residues. The CDR3 coding sequence is TGTGCCACCAGCAGGGTGACTAGCGGCGGTGGGACCCAGTACTTC. This gives the protein CATSRVTSGGGTQYF.

The rearrangement joins TRBV4-3 to TRBJ2-7; a possible D gene is TRBD2 (5 bases). This CDR3 has 15 residues. The V end was cut by 0 bases, the J end by 2 bases, with 11 bases between. Germline V gene sequence: CDR1 LGHNA, CDR2 YSLEER. The CDR3 DNA reads as TGCGCCAGCAGCCAAGATGTAGAGGGAGCCTACGAGCAGTACTTC. Protein sequence: CASSQDVEGAYEQYF.

Regarding this clonotype: The germline gene is not matched at one end of the junction; a read error may be the cause. This chain joins TRBV6-6 and TRBJ1-4, with no clear D. The CDR3 has 11 residues. CDR1 and CDR2 from the germline V gene are MNHNY and SVGAGI (reference sequence). As DNA, the CDR3 is TGTGCCAGTGTGGTTAATGAAATACTGTTTTTT. Protein sequence: CASVVNEILFF.

This clonotype came up a few times. This chain uses TRBV6-2 or TRBV6-3 with TRBJ2-1; D gene uncertain. Germline CDR1 and CDR2: MNHEY and SVGEGT. V was clipped by 6 bases and J by 9 bases, with 15 bases between them. This CDR3 comprises 13 residues. The CDR3 nucleotides are TGTGCCAGCAGCCCATGGTGGGTCGGTGAGCAGTTCTTC. Protein sequence: CASSPWWVGEQFF.

This clonotype was counted a few times. The chain employs TRBV7-9 and TRBJ1-2; D not certain. Between the trimmed V and J ends, which lost 4 bases and 7 bases, there was a span of 13 bases. Germline lookup yields CDR1 SEHNR and CDR2 FQNEAQ (reference sequence). This CDR3 is built from 13 residues. The CDR3 DNA sequence: TGTGCCAGCAGCTCATGGACCCTACGTGGCTACACCTTC. It yields the protein CASSSWTLRGYTF.

This clonotype appeared a few times. The chain carries TRBV20-1 and TRBJ2-1; D uncertain. Trimming stripped 0 bases from V and 10 bases from J, with 10 bases between. This CDR3 has 12 amino acids. Germline V gene sequence: CDR1 DFQATT, CDR2 SNEGSKA (reference sequence). The DNA for the CDR3 is TGCAGTGCTAGAGATGCCGCGGAAGAGCAGTTCTTC. Residues: CSARDAAEEQFF.

The chain combines TRBV4-1 with TRBJ2-4, with TRBD1 matching 7 bases. The CDR3 is 13 residues long. With V trimmed by 4 bases and J by 5 bases, 2 bases remained unmatched. Germline assignment: CDR1 MGHRA and CDR2 YSYEKL. In DNA, the CDR3 is TGCGCCAGCAGCCGGGACAGAGAAAACATTCAGTACTTC. This codes for CASSRDRENIQYF.

The V call is TRBV6-2 or TRBV6-3, the J call TRBJ2-7; tentatively, D is TRBD2 (5 bases). Trimming pared 0 bases from V and 4 bases from J, leaving 16 bases between. Germline V gene lookup returns CDR1 MNHEY and CDR2 SVGEGT. This CDR3 is 16 amino acids long. The CDR3 here is CASSYSRVPSVYEQYF. CDR3 coding DNA: TGTGCCAGCAGTTACTCGCGGGTCCCCTCGGTGTACGAGCAGTACTTC.

J is TRBJ2-1 and V is TRBV4-3; D assignment may be TRBD1 or TRBD2 (5 bases each). The CDR3 spans 15 residues. CDR1 is LGHNA and CDR2 is YSLEER in the germline V gene. V was cut by 0 bases and J by 8 bases, with 14 bases left in between. The CDR3 reads CASSQEWGSWDEQFF. CDR3 DNA: TGCGCCAGCAGCCAAGAGTGGGGGTCTTGGGATGAGCAGTTCTTC.

The chain couples TRBV7-8 to TRBJ2-5; possible D gene TRBD1, 6 bases. The germline V gene has CDR1 SGHVS and CDR2 FQNEAQ. CDR3 length equals 13 residues. The V gene lost 0 bases and the J gene lost 12 bases, with 14 bases spanning the gap. CDR3 coding DNA: TGTGCCAGCAGCTTAGCGTCTGGGACACCCAAGTACTTC. It encodes CASSLASGTPKYF.

The V and J genes are TRBV20-1 and TRBJ1-5; TRBD1 might be the D (5 bases). Germline V gives CDR1 DFQATT, CDR2 SNEGSKA (reference sequence). The CDR3 has 14 amino acids. Trimming left V 7 bases short and J 0 bases short, with 13 bases between. CDR3 residues: CSVPTALSNQPQHF. CDR3 coding DNA: TGCAGTGTCCCGACAGCCCTTAGCAATCAGCCCCAGCATTTT.

The chain joins TRBV9 to TRBJ2-7; 7 positions agree with TRBD2. V lost 0 bases to trimming and J lost 4 bases; unmatched junction nucleotides: 7. Germline V gene sequence: CDR1 SGDLS, CDR2 YYNGEE. The CDR3 runs to 15 residues. The CDR3, as DNA: TGTGCCAGCAGCGTAGAAAGCGGGGATCAGTACGAGCAGTACTTC. It encodes CASSVESGDQYEQYF.

Only a few counts were recorded for this clonotype. The chain has TRBV7-9 and TRBJ1-5; D is unclear. With 1 base removed from V and 3 bases from J, the gap between germline ends came to 7 bases. There are 14 residues in the CDR3. CDR1 and CDR2 (germline): SEHNR, FQNEAQ (reference sequence). DNA of the CDR3: TGTGCCAGCAGCTTAGGAAGGAACAATCAGCCCCAGCATTTT. Its protein product is CASSLGRNNQPQHF.

A few counts support this clonotype. The chain couples TRBV20-1 to TRBJ1-2; D may be TRBD1 (5 bases). Trimming removed 3 bases from V and 6 bases from J, with 17 bases in between. Germline V gene lookup returns CDR1 DFQATT and CDR2 SNEGSKA (reference sequence). This CDR3 contains 14 residues. CDR3 amino acids: CSASLPGNQNGYTF. Written as DNA, the CDR3 is TGCAGTGCTAGCCTTCCAGGGAATCAGAATGGCTACACCTTC.

The V and J genes are TRBV4-3 and TRBJ2-3; 7 bases agree with TRBD2. CDR3 length equals 16 residues. CDR1 LGHNA and CDR2 YSLEER come from the germline V gene. The V and J ends lost 4 bases and 0 bases, in that order; junction bases with no gene match: 7. CDR3 coding DNA: TGCGCCAGCAGCCCCCTAGCGGATGCCAGCACAGATACGCAGTATTTT. Protein sequence: CASSPLADASTDTQYF.

This clonotype showed up many times. This chain links TRBV12-3 or TRBV12-4 with TRBJ1-2; 7 positions match TRBD1. J lost 3 bases, V lost 6 bases, and 4 bases had no gene match. The CDR3 covers 13 residues. The CDR3 reads CASSLQGYYGYTF. The CDR3 DNA sequence: TGTGCCAGCAGCTTACAGGGGTACTATGGCTACACCTTC.

This clonotype was counted many times. The chain employs TRBV5-6 and TRBJ2-4, with D hard to call. CDR1 and CDR2 (germline): SGHDT, YYEEEE. With 2 bases removed from V and 0 bases from J, the gap between germline ends came to 9 bases. This CDR3 spans 15 amino acids. The CDR3 loop reads CASSFGSRAKNIQYF. Here the CDR3 DNA reads TGTGCCAGCAGCTTTGGAAGTCGAGCCAAAAACATTCAGTACTTC.